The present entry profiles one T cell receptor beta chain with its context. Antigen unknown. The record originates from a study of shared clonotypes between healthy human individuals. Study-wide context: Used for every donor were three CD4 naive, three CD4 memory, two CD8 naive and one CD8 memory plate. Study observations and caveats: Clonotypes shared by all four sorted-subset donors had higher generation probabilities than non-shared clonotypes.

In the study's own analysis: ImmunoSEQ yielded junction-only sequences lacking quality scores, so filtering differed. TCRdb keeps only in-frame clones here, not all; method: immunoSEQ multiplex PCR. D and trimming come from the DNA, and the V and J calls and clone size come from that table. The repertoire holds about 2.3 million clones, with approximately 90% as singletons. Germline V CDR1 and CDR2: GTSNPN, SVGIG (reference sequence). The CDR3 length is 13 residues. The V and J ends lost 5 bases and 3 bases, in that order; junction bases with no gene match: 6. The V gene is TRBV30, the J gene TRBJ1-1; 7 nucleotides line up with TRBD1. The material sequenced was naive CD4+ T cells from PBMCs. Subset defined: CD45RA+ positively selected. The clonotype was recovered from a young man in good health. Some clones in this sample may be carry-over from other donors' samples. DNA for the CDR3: TGTGCCTGGGTCACGACAGGGTACACTGAAGCTTTCTTT. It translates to CAWVTTGYTEAFF.